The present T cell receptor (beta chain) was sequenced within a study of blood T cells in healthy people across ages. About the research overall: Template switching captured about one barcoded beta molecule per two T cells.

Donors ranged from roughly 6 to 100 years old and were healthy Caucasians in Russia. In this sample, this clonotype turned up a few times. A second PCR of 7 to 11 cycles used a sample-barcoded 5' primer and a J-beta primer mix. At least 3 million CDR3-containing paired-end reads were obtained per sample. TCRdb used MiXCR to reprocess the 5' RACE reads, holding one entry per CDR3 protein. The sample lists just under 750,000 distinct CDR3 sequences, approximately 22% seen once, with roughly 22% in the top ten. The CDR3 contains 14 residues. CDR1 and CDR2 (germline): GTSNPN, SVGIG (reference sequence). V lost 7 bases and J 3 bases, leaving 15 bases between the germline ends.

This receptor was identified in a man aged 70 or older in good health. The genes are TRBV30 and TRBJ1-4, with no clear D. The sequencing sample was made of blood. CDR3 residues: CASPEVGSNEKLFF. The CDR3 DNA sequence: TGTGCCTCCCCAGAGGTCGGCTCTAATGAAAAACTGTTTTTT.